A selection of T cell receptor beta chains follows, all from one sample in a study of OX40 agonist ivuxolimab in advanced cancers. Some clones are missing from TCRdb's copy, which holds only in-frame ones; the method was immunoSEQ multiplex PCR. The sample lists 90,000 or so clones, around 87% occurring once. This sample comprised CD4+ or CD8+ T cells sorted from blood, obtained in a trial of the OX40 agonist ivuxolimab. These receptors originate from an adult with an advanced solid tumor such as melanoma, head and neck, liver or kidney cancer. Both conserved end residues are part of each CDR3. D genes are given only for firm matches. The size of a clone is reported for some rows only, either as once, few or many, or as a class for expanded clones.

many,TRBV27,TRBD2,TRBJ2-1,CASSEIRLASNEQFF,TGTGCCAGCAGTGAAATCAGACTAGCGAGTAATGAGCAGTTCTTC
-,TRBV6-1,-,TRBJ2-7,CASSENGEGEQYF,TGTGCCAGCAGTGAAAACGGAGAAGGGGAGCAGTACTTC
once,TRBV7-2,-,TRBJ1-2,CASRSGGLDYGYTF,TGTGCCAGCAGGTCGGGGGGGCTCGACTATGGCTACACCTTC
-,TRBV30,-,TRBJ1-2,CAWSEDRKVVNYGYTF,TGTGCCTGGAGTGAGGACAGAAAGGTTGTTAACTATGGCTACACCTTC
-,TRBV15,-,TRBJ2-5,CATSSYTTGLETQYF,TGTGCCACCAGCAGCTACACTACAGGGTTGGAGACCCAGTACTTC
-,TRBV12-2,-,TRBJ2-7,CASRFGPHDDEQYF,TGTGCAAGTCGCTTCGGCCCTCACGACGACGAGCAGTACTTC
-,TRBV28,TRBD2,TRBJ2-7,CASSRGGLAGNEQYF,TGTGCCAGCAGTCGGGGGGGACTAGCGGGCAACGAGCAGTACTTC
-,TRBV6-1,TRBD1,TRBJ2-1,CASSAGTAPRGGQFF,TGTGCCAGCAGTGCCGGGACAGCTCCTCGGGGCGGGCAGTTCTTC
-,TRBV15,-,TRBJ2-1,CATSRVAWNEQFF,TGTGCCACCAGCAGAGTCGCGTGGAATGAGCAGTTCTTC
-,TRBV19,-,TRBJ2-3,CATEGRDSDTQYF,TGTGCCACCGAGGGGCGGGACTCAGATACGCAGTATTTT
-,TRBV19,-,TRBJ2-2,CASTLSTGELFF,TGTGCCAGTACCCTGAGCACCGGGGAGCTGTTTTTT
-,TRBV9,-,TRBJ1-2,CASSPPGLGFGYTF,TGTGCCAGCAGCCCCCCCGGACTGGGCTTTGGCTACACCTTC
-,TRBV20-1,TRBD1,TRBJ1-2,CSAHRGYTF,TGCAGTGCCCACAGGGGATACACCTTC
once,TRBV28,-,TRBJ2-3,CASSLTGGLGTDTQYF,TGTGCCAGCAGTTTAACGGGGGGCCTTGGCACAGATACGCAGTATTTT
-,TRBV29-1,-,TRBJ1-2,CSVERDGYTF,TGCAGCGTTGAGAGGGATGGCTACACCTTC
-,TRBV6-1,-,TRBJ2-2,CASSRDNTGELFF,TGTGCCAGCAGTAGGGACAACACCGGGGAGCTGTTTTTT
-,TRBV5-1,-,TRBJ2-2,CASSFRSGELFF,TGCGCCAGCAGCTTCAGGTCCGGGGAGCTGTTTTTT
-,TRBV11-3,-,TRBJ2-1,CASSLSEGYNEQFF,TGTGCCAGCAGCTTATCTGAGGGCTACAATGAGCAGTTCTTC
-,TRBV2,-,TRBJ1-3,CASSEGTRRNTIYF,TGTGCCAGCAGTGAGGGCACCCGAAGAAACACCATATATTTT
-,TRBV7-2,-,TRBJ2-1,CASSLVAVDEQFF,TGTGCCAGCAGCTTAGTAGCTGTCGATGAGCAGTTCTTC
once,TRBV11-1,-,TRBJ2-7,CASSLARQYEQYF,TGTGCCAGCAGCTTAGCCCGGCAGTACGAGCAGTACTTC
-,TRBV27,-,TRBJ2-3,CASSRDTGTDTQYF,TGTGCCAGCTCCCGGGACACCGGCACAGATACGCAGTATTTT
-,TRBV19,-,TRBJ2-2,CASSIGAGGSPGELFF,TGTGCCAGTAGTATAGGAGCAGGGGGGTCTCCCGGGGAGCTGTTTTTT
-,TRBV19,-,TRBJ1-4,CASTSPGTGKEKLFF,TGTGCCAGTACTAGCCCCGGGACCGGAAAAGAAAAACTGTTTTTT
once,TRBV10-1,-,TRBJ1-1,CASSVAGNTEAFF,TGCGCCAGCAGTGTAGCGGGAAACACTGAAGCTTTCTTT
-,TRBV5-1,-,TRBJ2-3,CASSLGGPSTDTQYF,TGCGCCAGCAGCCTAGGGGGGCCTAGCACAGATACGCAGTATTTT
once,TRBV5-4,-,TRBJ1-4,CASSPGNTATNEKLFF,TGTGCCAGCAGCCCCGGTAACACCGCAACTAATGAAAAACTGTTTTTT
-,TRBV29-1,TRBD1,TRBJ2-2,CSAATGGDTGELFF,TGCAGCGCCGCGACAGGGGGAGACACCGGGGAGCTGTTTTTT
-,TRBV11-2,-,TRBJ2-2,CASSRDGIPTGELFF,TGTGCCAGCAGCCGCGACGGGATTCCCACCGGGGAGCTGTTTTTT
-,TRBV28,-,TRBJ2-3,CASGLGQLSTDTQYF,TGTGCCAGCGGGCTGGGCCAACTTAGCACAGATACGCAGTATTTT
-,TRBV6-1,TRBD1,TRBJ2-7,CASSEDRVRGEQYF,TGTGCCAGCAGTGAGGACAGGGTAAGGGGCGAGCAGTACTTC
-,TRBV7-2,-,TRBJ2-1,CASSLLGPEQFF,TGTGCCAGCAGCTTGCTGGGGCCCGAGCAGTTCTTC
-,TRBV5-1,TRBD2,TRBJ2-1,CASSPSGLASYNEQFF,TGCGCCAGCAGCCCCTCGGGACTAGCGAGTTACAATGAGCAGTTCTTC
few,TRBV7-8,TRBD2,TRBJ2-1,CASGLAGSFEQFF,TGTGCCTCGGGACTAGCGGGAAGTTTTGAGCAGTTCTTC
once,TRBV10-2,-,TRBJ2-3,CARQAYSTDTQYF,TGCGCCAGACAGGCCTATAGCACAGATACGCAGTATTTT
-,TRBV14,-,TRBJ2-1,CASSPRVTRNNEQFF,TGTGCCAGCAGCCCCAGAGTGACACGGAACAATGAGCAGTTCTTC
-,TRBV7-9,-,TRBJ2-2,CASSLGSGSGNTGELFF,TGTGCCAGCAGCTTAGGGTCTGGATCGGGGAACACCGGGGAGCTGTTTTTT
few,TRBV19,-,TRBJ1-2,CASSLPGTIYGYTF,TGTGCCAGTAGCCTACCCGGGACGATCTATGGCTACACCTTC
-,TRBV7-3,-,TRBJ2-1,CASSLSLTGNEQFF,TGTGCCAGCAGCTTATCCCTCACGGGCAATGAGCAGTTCTTC
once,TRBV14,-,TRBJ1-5,CASSQGLTQPQHF,TGTGCCAGCAGCCAGGGATTAACCCAGCCCCAGCATTTT
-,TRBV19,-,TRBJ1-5,CASSNFGSNNQPQHF,TGTGCCAGTAGTAACTTCGGGTCCAACAATCAGCCCCAGCATTTT
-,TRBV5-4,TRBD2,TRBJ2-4,CASSSVGGLAGGPLYF,TGTGCCAGCAGCTCGGTAGGAGGGCTAGCGGGAGGGCCCTTGTACTTC
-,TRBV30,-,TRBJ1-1,CAWRGQDLKNTEAFF,TGTGCCTGGAGAGGACAAGACCTGAAGAACACTGAAGCTTTCTTT
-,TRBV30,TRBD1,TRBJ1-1,CAFATGDDTEAFF,TGTGCCTTTGCGACAGGGGATGACACTGAAGCTTTCTTT
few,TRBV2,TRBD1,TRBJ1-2,CASTTRGAGGNSGYTF,TGTGCCAGCACTACACGGGGGGCAGGGGGCAATTCTGGCTACACCTTC
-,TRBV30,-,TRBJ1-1,CAWSSDTAEAFF,TGTGCCTGGAGTTCGGACACCGCTGAAGCTTTCTTT